The 30 T cell receptor beta chains below come from one sample, sequenced in a study of blood T cell repertoires in COVID-19. TCRdb's table, derived via immunoSEQ multiplex PCR, lists solely in-frame clones and lacks some. The table has about 200,000 clones, about 88% seen once. Sequencing was performed on peripheral blood. These receptors originate from an elderly woman with acute or convalescent COVID-19.

V usage is TRBV7-9 and J usage is TRBJ2-7; no reliable D call. The CDR3 sequence is 12 residues long. The V and J ends lost 5 bases and 1 base respectively, with 6 bases between them. Germline V gene lookup returns CDR1 SEHNR and CDR2 FQNEAQ (reference sequence). This CDR3 reads CASSLSSYEQYF. For the CDR3, the DNA is TGTGCCAGCAGCCTCAGTTCCTACGAGCAGTACTTC.

CDR3 sequence reads: CSAGQGSYQLGYTF. The DNA for the CDR3 is TGCAGCGCAGGACAGGGGTCCTACCAACTCGGCTACACCTTC. The chain links TRBV29-1 to TRBJ1-2, with TRBD1 matching 9 bases. J was trimmed by 8 bases and V by 7 bases; bases with no gene match: 14. This CDR3 region has 14 residues. CDR1 and CDR2 (germline): SQVTM, ANQGSEA.

The chain employs TRBV12-3 or TRBV12-4 and TRBJ2-2; D not resolved. The CDR3 is 13 residues long. V was pared by 4 bases and J by 4 bases, with 7 bases between. This CDR3 reads CASSSQRTGELFF. DNA of the CDR3: TGTGCCAGCAGTTCCCAGCGCACCGGGGAGCTGTTTTTT.

This chain joins TRBV19 and TRBJ2-3; D may be TRBD1 (5 bases). This CDR3 region has 12 residues. Germline lookup yields CDR1 LNHDA and CDR2 SQIVND (reference sequence). V shed 4 bases and J shed 4 bases, with 6 bases lying between them. CDR3 region: CASSTRADTQYF. The CDR3 DNA is TGTGCCAGTAGTACCAGGGCAGATACGCAGTATTTT.

The rearrangement joins TRBV5-1 to TRBJ1-3; the D gene is possibly TRBD1 (6 bases). The CDR3 is 16 residues long. Trimming removed 2 bases at V and 0 bases at J, with 12 bases between. Per germline, CDR1 SGHRS and CDR2 YFSETQ. The CDR3 loop is CASSFSTGPSGNTIYF. The CDR3 DNA reads as TGCGCCAGCAGCTTCTCGACAGGCCCCTCTGGAAACACCATATATTTT.

The chain joins TRBV27 to TRBJ1-5, with D unclear. Germline lookup yields CDR1 MNHEY and CDR2 SMNVEV (reference sequence). The CDR3 sequence is 13 residues long. The V and J ends lost 5 bases and 6 bases respectively, with 11 bases between them. For the CDR3, the DNA is TGTGCCAGCAGTACCAGACATTTTCAGCCCCAGCATTTT. Translating it yields CASSTRHFQPQHF.

The rearrangement uses TRBV3-1 (or the pseudogene TRBV3-2) and TRBJ1-2; D is unresolved. Germline CDR1 and CDR2: LGHDT and YNNKEL (reference sequence). This CDR3 has 12 amino acids. Trimming took off 2 bases at V and 2 bases at J, with 3 bases between the two ends. The CDR3 here is CASSQLNYGYTF. In nucleotides, the CDR3 is TGTGCCAGCAGCCAACTGAACTATGGCTACACCTTC.

This chain joins TRBV7-9 and TRBJ2-7, with 11 bases identical to TRBD1. This CDR3 comprises 16 residues. Germline V gene sequence: CDR1 SEHNR, CDR2 FQNEAQ (reference sequence). V shed 2 bases, J shed 0 bases, and the junction held 3 bases outside the gene matches. The CDR3 loop reads CASSLMGTGGSYEQYF. CDR3 sequence (DNA): TGTGCCAGCAGCTTAATGGGGACAGGGGGCTCCTACGAGCAGTACTTC.

The chain combines TRBV4-3 with TRBJ2-2, with 15 bases fitting TRBD2. CDR3 size: 16 residues. Germline V gene lookup returns CDR1 LGHNA and CDR2 YSLEER. The junction had 1 base not matched to a gene; V was cut back by 3 bases and J by 5 bases. CDR3 nucleotides: TGCGCCAGCAGCCAGGGGACTAGCGGGAGGACCGGGGAGCTGTTTTTT. This gives the protein CASSQGTSGRTGELFF.

The V gene is TRBV7-2, the J gene TRBJ1-1; D is unresolved. CDR1 and CDR2 (germline): SGHTA, FQGNSA. CDR3 length equals 15 residues. Trimming removed 0 bases from V and 0 bases from J, with 8 bases in between. This CDR3 reads CASSLAYSMNTEAFF. For the CDR3, the DNA is TGTGCCAGCAGCTTAGCCTACAGCATGAACACTGAAGCTTTCTTT.

Only one count was recorded for this clone. The V and J genes are TRBV19 and TRBJ2-5; D is perhaps TRBD2 (5 bases). The CDR3 runs 12 residues. Trimming took 6 bases from V and 5 from J, leaving 10 bases between them. Per the germline V gene, CDR1 is LNHDA and CDR2 is SQIVND (reference sequence). The CDR3 DNA sequence: TGTGCCAGTAGAGGAGGCAGGGAGACCCAGTACTTC. Amino acids: CASRGGRETQYF.

V usage is TRBV7-2 and J usage is TRBJ2-5; 12 bases are shared with TRBD2. CDR1 is SGHTA and CDR2 is FQGNSA in the germline V gene. This CDR3 contains 16 residues. With V trimmed by 5 bases and J by 5 bases, 9 bases remained unmatched. CDR3 sequence (DNA): TGTGCCAGCAGCCAACGTTGGACTAGCGGGAAGGAGACCCAGTACTTC. Protein: CASSQRWTSGKETQYF. The whole variable domain, remainder taken from reference TRBV7-2 and TRBJ2-5, is GAGVSQSPSNKVTEKGKDVELRCDPISGHTALYWYRQSLGQGLEFLIYFQGNSAPDKSGLPSDRFSAERTGGSVSTLTIQRTQQEDSAVYLCASSQRWTSGKETQYFGPGTRLLVL.

The V gene is TRBV7-8, the J gene TRBJ2-7, with 8 bases fitting TRBD1. Germline trimming cut 5 bases from V and 7 bases from J; bases unmatched to any gene: 7. Germline CDR1 is SGHVS and CDR2 is FQNEAQ. The CDR3 loop spans 13 amino acids. CDR3 loop: CASSVDRVGEQYF. The CDR3 nucleotides are TGTGCCAGCAGCGTGGACAGGGTTGGGGAGCAGTACTTC.

V and J are TRBV6-2 or TRBV6-3 and TRBJ1-2, with a tentative D call TRBD1 (6 bases). V was clipped by 2 bases and J by 4 bases, with 14 bases between them. From germline, CDR1 is MNHEY and CDR2 SVGEGT. This CDR3 is built from 15 residues. Here the CDR3 DNA reads TGTGCCAGCAGTTACGGCGCAGGGGCCTTCTATGGCTACACCTTC. As protein: CASSYGAGAFYGYTF.

CDR3 DNA sequence: TGTGCCAGCAGCGTAGTAGGTGGGAGCAATGAGCAGTTCTTC. It encodes CASSVVGGSNEQFF. The chain combines TRBV9 with TRBJ2-1; D might be TRBD2 (5 bases). V lost 0 bases to trimming and J lost 6 bases, with 10 bases between them. Germline-derived CDR1 and CDR2 are SGDLS and YYNGEE. This CDR3 is built from 14 residues.

The rearrangement uses TRBV14 and TRBJ2-7; D is uncertain. The V end lost 4 bases, the J end lost 3 bases, and 4 bases lay between the germline ends. Looked up from germline, CDR1 is SGHDN and CDR2 is FVKESK. This CDR3 has 11 residues. CDR3 DNA: TGTGCCAGCAGCCTCGGCTACGAGCAGTACTTC. Amino acid sequence: CASSLGYEQYF.

J is TRBJ1-5 and V is TRBV6-5, with D perhaps TRBD1 (6 bases). V dropped 6 bases and J dropped 6 bases, with 18 bases sitting between them. In germline, CDR1 is MNHEY, CDR2 SVGAGI. The CDR3 is made up of 15 amino acids. The DNA for the CDR3 is TGTGCCAGCAGGCCCATACAGGGATCGACTCAGCCCCAGCATTTT. Translation: CASRPIQGSTQPQHF.

The rearrangement uses TRBV5-1 and TRBJ2-1; 8 positions agree with TRBD2. The CDR3 has 17 amino acids. V shed 1 base and J 0 bases; nucleotides not matched to a gene: 6. Germline V CDR1 and CDR2: SGHRS, YFSETQ. In nucleotides, the CDR3 is TGCGCCAGCAGCTTGAGAGGCGGGGGGAGCTCCTACAATGAGCAGTTCTTC. The encoded protein is CASSLRGGGSSYNEQFF.

The V and J genes are TRBV5-1 and TRBJ2-2; D is possibly TRBD1 (6 bases). V was pared by 4 bases and J by 7 bases, with 17 bases between. CDR1 and CDR2 from the germline V gene are SGHRS and YFSETQ. The CDR3 covers 15 residues. The CDR3 sequence: CASSSETRQVGELFF. The CDR3 coding sequence is TGCGCCAGCAGCAGCGAGACACGACAGGTCGGGGAGCTGTTTTTT.

The chain employs TRBV9 and TRBJ2-1; 10 bases line up with TRBD2. The CDR3 runs 17 residues. V was pared by 1 base and J by 6 bases, with 10 bases of the junction left unmatched. Germline values: CDR1 SGDLS, CDR2 YYNGEE. The CDR3 spells CASSVFELASGSNEQFF. As DNA, the CDR3 is TGTGCCAGCAGCGTATTTGAGTTGGCTAGCGGGAGCAATGAGCAGTTCTTC.

This clone has just one count. This chain connects TRBV5-6 to TRBJ1-1; D is possibly TRBD1 (6 bases). Germline V lookup: CDR1 SGHDT, CDR2 YYEEEE. V gave up 1 base and J gave up 7 bases, with 11 bases separating them. The CDR3 spans 13 residues. CDR3 sequence (DNA): TGTGCCAGCAGCTTGCCTCCAGGGGATGAAGCTTTCTTT. Translating gives CASSLPPGDEAFF.

This clone has more than one count but fewer than ten. V usage is TRBV7-9 and J usage is TRBJ2-5; TRBD1 agrees at 7 bases. CDR3 length: 12 residues. After removal of 8 bases from V and 3 bases from J, the junction contained 3 bases not matched to a gene. CDR1 and CDR2 (germline): SEHNR, FQNEAQ (reference sequence). The DNA for the CDR3 is TGTGCCAGCTTAACAGGGGAAGAGACCCAGTACTTC. It specifies CASLTGEETQYF.

In its sample, this clone was seen a few times. Written as DNA, the CDR3 is TGTGCCAGCAGCGTGGGACTAGCTTTCGACGAGCAGTACTTC. Amino acid sequence: CASSVGLAFDEQYF. The chain joins TRBV6-6 to TRBJ2-7; TRBD2 matches 9 bases. Germline loops: CDR1 MNHNY, CDR2 SVGAGI (reference sequence). Unmatched junction bases numbered 8, after V lost 6 bases and J lost 5 bases. CDR3 length: 14 residues.

The rearrangement uses TRBV6-2 or TRBV6-3 and TRBJ2-5; TRBD2 agrees at 13 bases. Germline V lookup: CDR1 MNHEY, CDR2 SVGEGT. The CDR3 totals 17 residues. With 5 bases clipped from V and 5 bases from J, the junction kept 11 bases outside the gene matches. CDR3 coding DNA: TGTGCCAGCAGTGTACGACTAGCGGGAGGCCACCGGGAGACCCAGTACTTC. Protein sequence: CASSVRLAGGHRETQYF.

The rearrangement uses TRBV6-5 and TRBJ2-3; 14 nucleotides line up with TRBD2. The CDR3 extends over 15 amino acids. CDR1 MNHEY and CDR2 SVGAGI come from the germline V gene. Germline trimming cut 5 bases from V and 11 bases from J; bases unmatched to any gene: 9. CDR3 residues: CASSTPGLAGEQQYF. The CDR3 coding sequence is TGTGCCAGCAGTACCCCGGGACTAGCGGGAGAGCAGCAGTATTTT.

This rearrangement joins TRBV5-6 to TRBJ1-2; D may be TRBD1 (6 bases). The V end lost 2 bases, the J end lost 8 bases, and 10 bases lay between the germline ends. The CDR3 loop spans 12 amino acids. Germline assignment: CDR1 SGHDT and CDR2 YYEEEE. Written as DNA, the CDR3 is TGTGCCAGCAGCTTCGGGGGGCAGGGCTACACCTTC. Its protein is CASSFGGQGYTF.

On this clone: Other DNA sequences in this sample translate to the same CDR3. The rearrangement joins TRBV20-1 to TRBJ1-2; D is ambiguous. Germline V gene data show CDR1 as DFQATT and CDR2 as SNEGSKA (reference sequence). CDR3 length: 11 residues. Trimming cost V 5 bases and J 0 bases, with 4 bases left between them. The CDR3 nucleotides are TGCAGTGCTCGCGCTAACTATGGCTACACCTTC. Protein sequence: CSARANYGYTF.

This chain connects TRBV30 to TRBJ1-5, with TRBD1 identical over 11 bases. CDR3 length: 16 amino acids. J gave up 5 bases and V 2 bases, and 8 bases lay outside the gene matches. Germline CDR1 and CDR2: GTSNPN and SVGIG (reference sequence). CDR3 region: CAWSPSGQGAYQPQHF. DNA for the CDR3: TGTGCCTGGAGTCCCTCCGGACAGGGGGCCTATCAGCCCCAGCATTTT.

The chain employs TRBV19 and TRBJ1-5, with D possibly TRBD1 on 5 matching bases. Germline V CDR1 and CDR2: LNHDA, SQIVND (reference sequence). This CDR3 is built from 12 residues. V gave up 5 bases and J gave up 5 bases, with 7 bases separating them. The CDR3 DNA is TGTGCCAGTAGTGGGGCCGATCAGCCCCAGCATTTT. Its translation is CASSGADQPQHF.

The genes are TRBV7-9 and TRBJ1-6; no reliable D call. Trimming left V 5 bases short and J 7 bases short, with 15 bases between. Germline values: CDR1 SEHNR, CDR2 FQNEAQ (reference sequence). The length of the CDR3 is 15 residues. CDR3 residues: CASSPHTLGNSPLHF. DNA of the CDR3: TGTGCCAGCAGCCCTCACACTCTGGGCAATTCACCCCTCCACTTT.